The clone carrying this T cell receptor (beta chain) was counted between two and nine times. These data come from a study of beta chain features in type 1 diabetes. Since all of the isolated RNA was reverse transcribed, expressed TCRB transcripts were what got sequenced. Here immunoSEQ multiplex PCR was the method, and the copy in TCRdb shows in-frame clones only, minus some. Of 970,000 or so clones in the sample, roughly 17% were seen once. The CDR3 length is 13 residues. Per germline, CDR1 SGHTA and CDR2 FQGTGA. The V end lost 1 base, the J end lost 5 bases, and 8 bases lay between the germline ends.

The V and J genes are TRBV7-3 and TRBJ1-1; no definite D call. This receptor was identified in a woman under 30 in good health. The sequencing sample was made of naive CD4+ T cells from blood. CDR3 DNA: TGTGCCAGCAGCTTAAGCCCCGAAACTGAAGCTTTCTTT. It codes for CASSLSPETEAFF.